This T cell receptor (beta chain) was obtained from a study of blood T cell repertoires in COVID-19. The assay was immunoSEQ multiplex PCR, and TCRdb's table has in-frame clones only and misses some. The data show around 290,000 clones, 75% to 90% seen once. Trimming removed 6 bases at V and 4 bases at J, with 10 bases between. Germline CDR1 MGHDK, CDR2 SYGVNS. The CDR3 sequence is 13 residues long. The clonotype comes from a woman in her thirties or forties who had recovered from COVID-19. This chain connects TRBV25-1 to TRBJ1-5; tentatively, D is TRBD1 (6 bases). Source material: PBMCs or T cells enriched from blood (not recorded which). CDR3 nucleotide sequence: TGTGCCAGCAGAGGACAGTTAAATCAGCCCCAGCATTTT. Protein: CASRGQLNQPQHF.